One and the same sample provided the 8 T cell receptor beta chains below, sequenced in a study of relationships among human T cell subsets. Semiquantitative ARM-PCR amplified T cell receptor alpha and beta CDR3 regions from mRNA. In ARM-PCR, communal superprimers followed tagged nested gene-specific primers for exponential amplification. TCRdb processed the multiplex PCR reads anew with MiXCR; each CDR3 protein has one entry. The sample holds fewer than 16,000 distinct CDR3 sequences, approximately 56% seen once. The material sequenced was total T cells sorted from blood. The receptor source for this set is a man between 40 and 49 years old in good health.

The CDR3 DNA reads as TGTGCCTTTACTGACGGAAGGAACACTGAAGCTTTCTTT. This translates into CAFTDGRNTEAFF. The chain combines TRBV30 with TRBJ1-1; D is ambiguous. The length of the CDR3 is 13 residues. Germline V CDR1 and CDR2: GTSNPN, SVGIG (reference sequence). The V end lost 7 bases, the J end lost 1 base, and 13 bases lay between the germline ends.

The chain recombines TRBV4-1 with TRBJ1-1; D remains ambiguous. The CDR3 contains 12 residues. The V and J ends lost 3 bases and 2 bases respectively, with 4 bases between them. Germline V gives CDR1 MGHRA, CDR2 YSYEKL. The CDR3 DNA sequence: TGCGCCAGCAGCCAGATCAACACTGAAGCTTTCTTT. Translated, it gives CASSQINTEAFF.

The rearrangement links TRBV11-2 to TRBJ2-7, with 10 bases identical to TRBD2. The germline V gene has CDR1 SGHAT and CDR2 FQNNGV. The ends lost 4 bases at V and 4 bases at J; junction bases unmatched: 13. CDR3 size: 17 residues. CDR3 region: CASSWGPASGGVYEQYF. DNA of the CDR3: TGTGCCAGCAGCTGGGGGCCGGCGAGCGGGGGGGTATACGAGCAGTACTTC.

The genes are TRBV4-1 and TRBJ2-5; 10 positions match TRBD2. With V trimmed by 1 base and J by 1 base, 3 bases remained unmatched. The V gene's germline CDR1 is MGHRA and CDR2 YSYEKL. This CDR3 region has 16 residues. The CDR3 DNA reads TGCGCCAGCAGCCAAGTCTGGACTAGCGGCCAAGAGACCCAGTACTTC. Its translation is CASSQVWTSGQETQYF.

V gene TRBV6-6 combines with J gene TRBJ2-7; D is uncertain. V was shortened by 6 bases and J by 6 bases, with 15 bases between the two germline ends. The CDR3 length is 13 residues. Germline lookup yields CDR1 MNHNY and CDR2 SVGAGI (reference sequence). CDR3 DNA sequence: TGTGCCAGCAGCCCCACCGGTCTCCGCGAGCAGTACTTC. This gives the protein CASSPTGLREQYF.

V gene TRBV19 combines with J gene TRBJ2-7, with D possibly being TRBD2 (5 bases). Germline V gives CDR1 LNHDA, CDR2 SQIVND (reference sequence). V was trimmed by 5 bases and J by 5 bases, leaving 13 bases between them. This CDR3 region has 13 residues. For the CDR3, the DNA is TGTGCCAGTAGTCGGTATGGAGGAGACGAGCAGTACTTC. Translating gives CASSRYGGDEQYF.

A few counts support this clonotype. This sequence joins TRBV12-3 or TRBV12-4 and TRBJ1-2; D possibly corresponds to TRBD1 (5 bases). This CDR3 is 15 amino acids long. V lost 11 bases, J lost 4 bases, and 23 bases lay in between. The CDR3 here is CASRARAGPRYGYTF. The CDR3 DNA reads TGTGCCTCCAGGGCGCGTGCAGGCCCACGCTATGGCTACACCTTC.

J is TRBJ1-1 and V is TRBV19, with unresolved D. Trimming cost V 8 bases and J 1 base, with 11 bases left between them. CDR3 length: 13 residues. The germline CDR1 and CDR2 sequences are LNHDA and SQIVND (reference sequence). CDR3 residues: CASGGFGNTEAFF. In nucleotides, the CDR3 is TGTGCCAGTGGAGGGTTTGGGAACACTGAAGCTTTCTTT.